Below are 30 T cell receptor beta chains sequenced from a single sample in a study of radiotherapy plus CTLA-4 blockade in lung cancer. Repertoires were generated with immunoSEQ multiplex PCR, while TCRdb's copy carries only in-frame clones and drops some. The sample contains 95,000 to 150,000 clones, about 90% of which appear only once. The sample consisted of peripheral blood, taken from a patient treated with radiotherapy plus ipilimumab. The receptors were gathered from a human donor with non-small cell lung cancer that progressed on radiotherapy plus ipilimumab.

The CDR3: CATSRHGVSYEQYF. CDR3 nucleotides: TGTGCCACCAGCAGACACGGGGTATCCTACGAGCAGTACTTC. This chain connects TRBV15 to TRBJ2-7; possible D gene TRBD2, 5 bases. The CDR3 covers 14 residues. The V end lost 2 bases, the J end lost 1 base, and 9 bases lay between the germline ends. Germline CDR1 LNHNV, CDR2 YYDKDF (reference sequence).

The genes are TRBV27 and TRBJ2-1; 9 positions match TRBD2. The length of the CDR3 is 15 residues. With 7 bases clipped from V and 4 bases from J, the junction kept 8 bases outside the gene matches. Germline CDR1 MNHEY, CDR2 SMNVEV (reference sequence). The CDR3 here is CASTSLAGIYNEQFF. The CDR3 region has the DNA TGTGCCAGCACCAGCCTAGCGGGAATATACAATGAGCAGTTCTTC.

This clone was found a few times. The gene calls are TRBV7-2 and TRBJ2-7, with D perhaps TRBD2 (5 bases). The CDR3 is 14 residues long. Germline-derived CDR1 and CDR2 are SGHTA and FQGNSA. The germline V and J ends were trimmed by 1 base and 8 bases, with 15 bases remaining between them. The CDR3 region is CASSLEFGRTQQYF. The CDR3 nucleotides are TGTGCCAGCAGCTTAGAGTTTGGGCGGACTCAGCAGTACTTC.

CDR3 protein: CASSRSGAQNTGELFF. The CDR3 DNA is TGCGCCAGCAGCCGATCCGGGGCCCAGAACACCGGGGAGCTGTTTTTT. The rearrangement joins TRBV4-1 to TRBJ2-2, with D possibly called TRBD1 or TRBD2 (5 bases each). Germline loops: CDR1 MGHRA, CDR2 YSYEKL. CDR3 size: 16 residues. Trimming removed 4 bases at V and 1 base at J, with 13 bases between.

V and J are TRBV9 and TRBJ2-7; D possibly corresponds to TRBD2 (6 bases). The CDR3 has 14 residues. V gave up 6 bases and J gave up 2 bases, with 15 bases separating them. The germline V gene has CDR1 SGDLS and CDR2 YYNGEE. The DNA for the CDR3 is TGTGCCAGCACCCCGGGCGGGATGGCCTACGAGCAGTACTTC. It yields the protein CASTPGGMAYEQYF. Together with reference TRBV9 and TRBJ2-7, the CDR3 gives the full variable domain: DSGVTQTPKHLITATGQRVTLRCSPRSGDLSVYWYQQSLDQGLQFLIQYYNGEERAKGNILERFSAQQFPDLHSELNLSSLELGDSALYFCASTPGGMAYEQYFGPGTRLTVT.

This chain connects TRBV23-1 to TRBJ1-5, with TRBD1 as a possible D gene (5 bases). TRBV23-1 is an ORF, with its function uncertain. CDR3 size: 16 residues. V was pared by 7 bases and J by 4 bases, with 20 bases between. The CDR3 region is CASTPRDQKTNQPQHF. DNA of the CDR3: TGCGCCAGCACCCCGAGGGACCAGAAGACAAATCAGCCCCAGCATTTT.

This rearrangement joins TRBV6-6 to TRBJ1-2; D is unresolved. V gave up 8 bases and J gave up 2 bases, with 6 bases separating them. Germline CDR1 reads MNHNY; CDR2 reads SVGAGI (reference sequence). The CDR3 has 11 residues. In DNA, the CDR3 is TGTGCCAGCGGGGAAAACTATGGCTACACCTTC. It yields the protein CASGENYGYTF.

This CDR3 reads CASTPSWLQETQYF. The CDR3 coding sequence is TGTGCCAGTACCCCGAGCTGGCTGCAAGAGACCCAGTACTTC. The V and J genes are TRBV19 and TRBJ2-5, with D hard to call. The V end was cut by 7 bases, the J end by 2 bases, with 14 bases between. Per the germline V gene, CDR1 is LNHDA and CDR2 is SQIVND (reference sequence). The CDR3 spans 14 residues.

The chain links TRBV19 to TRBJ2-3, with 12 bases fitting TRBD2. V lost 3 bases to trimming and J lost 2 bases; unmatched junction nucleotides: 9. There are 18 residues in the CDR3. Germline V gene lookup returns CDR1 LNHDA and CDR2 SQIVND (reference sequence). The CDR3 is CASSILAGGPGPTDTQYF. As DNA, the CDR3 is TGTGCCAGTAGTATTCTAGCGGGAGGGCCGGGTCCCACAGATACGCAGTATTTT.

On this clone: This CDR3 is also generated by other DNA sequences in the sample. The chain is built from TRBV20-1 and TRBJ2-5; D uncertain. The length of the CDR3 is 11 residues. Germline loops: CDR1 DFQATT, CDR2 SNEGSKA (reference sequence). Between the trimmed V and J ends, which lost 2 bases and 2 bases, there was a span of 3 bases. This CDR3 reads CSARPQETQYF. The CDR3 DNA sequence: TGCAGTGCTAGACCACAAGAGACCCAGTACTTC.

The rearrangement links TRBV7-8 to TRBJ1-2; a possible D gene is TRBD1 (5 bases). Trimming removed 5 bases at V and 5 bases at J, with 15 bases between. This CDR3 is 14 amino acids long. Germline V gives CDR1 SGHVS, CDR2 FQNEAQ. CDR3 in amino acids: CASSSLRQSYGYTF. The CDR3 DNA follows: TGTGCCAGCAGCAGTTTGAGACAGTCATATGGCTACACCTTC.

DNA of the CDR3: TGCGCCAGCAGCGCCGGGGGCTCGACCCTCTACGAGCAGTACTTC. Amino acids: CASSAGGSTLYEQYF. This chain joins TRBV5-1 and TRBJ2-7; TRBD1 or TRBD2 may be the D gene (6 bases each). This CDR3 comprises 15 residues. V was trimmed by 4 bases and J by 3 bases, leaving 17 bases between them. Germline V gene sequence: CDR1 SGHRS, CDR2 YFSETQ.

The chain couples TRBV9 to TRBJ1-1, with TRBD1 matching 10 bases. Trimming at V came to 0 bases and at J to 3 bases, leaving 17 bases not matched to a gene. Germline assignment: CDR1 SGDLS and CDR2 YYNGEE. There are 20 residues in the CDR3. The CDR3, as DNA: TGTGCCAGCAGCGTAGTAGTAGGGAGGGTGGACAGGGGGGTTGACACTGAAGCTTTCTTT. Encoded protein: CASSVVVGRVDRGVDTEAFF. Full variable domain (rest looked up from reference TRBV9 and TRBJ1-1): DSGVTQTPKHLITATGQRVTLRCSPRSGDLSVYWYQQSLDQGLQFLIQYYNGEERAKGNILERFSAQQFPDLHSELNLSSLELGDSALYFCASSVVVGRVDRGVDTEAFFGQGTRLTVV.

J is TRBJ2-3 and V is TRBV11-1; D is unresolved. V lost 2 bases to trimming and J lost 4 bases, with 7 bases between them. This CDR3 region has 13 residues. Per germline, CDR1 SGHAT and CDR2 FQDESV (reference sequence). The CDR3 protein is CASSLSPPDTQYF. As DNA, the CDR3 is TGTGCCAGCAGCTTATCCCCCCCAGATACGCAGTATTTT.

The chain links TRBV5-1 to TRBJ1-2, with unresolved D. Germline V gene sequence: CDR1 SGHRS, CDR2 YFSETQ. V was cut by 4 bases and J by 4 bases, with 11 bases left in between. This CDR3 is built from 13 residues. The CDR3 nucleotides are TGCGCCAGCAGCCTTCCAGACCTCTATGGCTACACCTTC. This gives the protein CASSLPDLYGYTF.

The chain recombines TRBV9 with TRBJ2-7; 9 bases fit TRBD2. CDR3 size: 15 residues. Germline CDR1 reads SGDLS; CDR2 reads YYNGEE. The trim removed 0 bases at V and 3 bases at J, leaving 4 bases unmatched. CDR3 DNA sequence: TGTGCCAGCAGCGTAGCAGCGGGAGGCCACTACGAGCAGTACTTC. It encodes CASSVAAGGHYEQYF.

The chain recombines TRBV7-3 with TRBJ2-2; tentative D call: TRBD1 (6 bases). CDR3 length: 16 amino acids. Trimming removed 3 bases from V and 3 bases from J, with 14 bases in between. CDR1 is SGHTA, CDR2 FQGTGA, per germline. The CDR3 loop is CASSFFAGADTGELFF. In nucleotides, the CDR3 is TGTGCCAGCAGCTTTTTCGCAGGGGCGGACACCGGGGAGCTGTTTTTT.

This chain uses TRBV9 with TRBJ2-7; 8 nucleotides line up with TRBD1. V lost 0 bases to trimming and J lost 4 bases; unmatched junction nucleotides: 6. The CDR3 has 15 amino acids. Germline CDR1 SGDLS, CDR2 YYNGEE. The CDR3 bases are TGTGCCAGCAGCGTAGATGGACAGGGTGATTACGAGCAGTACTTC. This sequence encodes CASSVDGQGDYEQYF.

V gene TRBV5-8 combines with J gene TRBJ1-5; the D is unclear. Germline V gives CDR1 SGHTS, CDR2 YDEGEE. V lost 5 bases to trimming and J lost 7 bases, with 13 bases between them. The CDR3 is 13 amino acids. In nucleotides, the CDR3 is TGTGCCAGCAGACCCCTGGGCAGGCAGCCCCAGCATTTT. Translated, it gives CASRPLGRQPQHF.

Comment on this clone: Other DNA variants within this sample encode the same CDR3. The rearrangement links TRBV29-1 to TRBJ1-1, with 7 bases that match TRBD1. Trimming took 4 bases from V and 1 from J; bases not matched to a gene: 0. The germline CDR1 and CDR2 sequences are SQVTM and ANQGSEA. The CDR3 spans 12 residues. The CDR3 here is CSVGQGNTEAFF. In DNA, the CDR3 is TGCAGCGTTGGACAGGGGAACACTGAAGCTTTCTTT.

The J gene is TRBJ2-1, the V gene TRBV5-1; 10 bases map to TRBD2. Looked up from germline, CDR1 is SGHRS and CDR2 is YFSETQ. J lost 4 bases, V lost 0 bases, and 13 bases had no gene match. This CDR3 region has 19 residues. CDR3 residues: CASSLGGTSAIRVYNEQFF. The CDR3 bases are TGCGCCAGCAGCTTGGGAGGGACTAGCGCCATTAGGGTGTACAATGAGCAGTTCTTC.

Only one count was recorded for this clone. The chain employs TRBV5-1 and TRBJ2-7, with 15 bases that match TRBD2. Germline assignment: CDR1 SGHRS and CDR2 YFSETQ. J was trimmed by 2 bases and V by 4 bases; bases with no gene match: 7. The CDR3 covers 17 residues. The DNA of the CDR3 is TGCGCCAGCAGCGGGGGGACTAGCGGGAGGACTACCTACGAGCAGTACTTC. This encodes CASSGGTSGRTTYEQYF.

The chain combines TRBV5-1 with TRBJ2-2; 12 bases align to TRBD1. The CDR3 covers 16 residues. V trimming: 4 bases; J trimming: 8 bases; junction bases outside the gene matches: 9. In germline, CDR1 is SGHRS, CDR2 YFSETQ. The CDR3 DNA is TGCGCCAGCAGCACCCGGGACAGGGGGCTTAAGGGGGAGCTGTTTTTT. It is translated as CASSTRDRGLKGELFF.

This clone was picked up one time. The chain employs TRBV11-2 and TRBJ2-7; TRBD1 matches 9 bases. CDR3 size: 15 residues. The junction had 7 bases not matched to a gene; V was cut back by 4 bases and J by 3 bases. Germline V gene lookup returns CDR1 SGHAT and CDR2 FQNNGV. CDR3 residues: CASSSQLGQGYEQYF. As DNA, the CDR3 is TGTGCCAGCAGCTCCCAGTTGGGACAGGGCTACGAGCAGTACTTC.

The chain uses TRBV2 and TRBJ2-7; 8 bases match TRBD1. Germline loops: CDR1 SNHLY, CDR2 FYNNEI. The CDR3 consists of 14 residues. V lost 7 bases, J lost 2 bases, and 7 bases stayed unmatched. The CDR3 DNA sequence: TGTGCCAGCACCTACCGGACAGGGACCTACGAGCAGTACTTC. This gives the protein CASTYRTGTYEQYF.

The chain has TRBV5-6 and TRBJ1-2, with TRBD1 matching 8 bases. CDR1 and CDR2 (germline): SGHDT, YYEEEE. J was trimmed by 3 bases and V by 5 bases; bases with no gene match: 12. The CDR3 length is 16 residues. Here the CDR3 DNA reads TGTGCCAGCAGTCCGCCGGACAGGGACTCTTACTATGGCTACACCTTC. Translated, it gives CASSPPDRDSYYGYTF. Supplemented by reference TRBV5-6 and TRBJ1-2, the full variable domain reads DAGVTQSPTHLIKTRGQQVTLRCSPKSGHDTVSWYQQALGQGPQFIFQYYEEEERQRGNFPDRFSGHQFPNYSSELNVNALLLGDSALYLCASSPPDRDSYYGYTFGSGTRLTVV.

The chain links TRBV5-1 to TRBJ2-1; 11 bases are shared with TRBD1. V was pared by 4 bases and J by 7 bases, with 4 bases of the junction left unmatched. Germline loops: CDR1 SGHRS, CDR2 YFSETQ. The CDR3 has 14 residues. The CDR3 loop is CASSTGQGVNEQFF. The CDR3 DNA reads TGCGCCAGCAGCACGGGACAGGGGGTAAATGAGCAGTTCTTC.

The V call is TRBV28, the J call TRBJ1-1; TRBD1 agrees at 7 bases. The germline V gene encodes CDR1 MDHEN and CDR2 SYDVKM. The CDR3 has 14 amino acids. The V and J ends lost 2 bases and 1 base, in that order; junction bases with no gene match: 1. The CDR3 nucleotides are TGTGCCAGCAGTTTACGACAGGGGAACACTGAAGCTTTCTTT. Protein product: CASSLRQGNTEAFF.

The chain links TRBV30 to TRBJ1-1, with a possible D match to TRBD1 (5 bases). The V end was cut by 5 bases, the J end by 7 bases, with 11 bases between. Per the germline V gene, CDR1 is GTSNPN and CDR2 is SVGIG (reference sequence). This CDR3 comprises 11 residues. CDR3 sequence (DNA): TGTGCCTGGGGGAGGGACGGTGAAGCTTTCTTT. Translation: CAWGRDGEAFF.

V usage is TRBV11-3 and J usage is TRBJ2-7, with 11 bases matching TRBD2. The CDR3 spans 14 residues. From germline, CDR1 is SGHNT and CDR2 YENEEA. Trimming cost V 5 bases and J 4 bases; bases outside gene matches: 4. In DNA form, the CDR3 reads TGTGCCAGCAGCCAGCTAGCGGGAGGATACGAGCAGTACTTC. Its translation is CASSQLAGGYEQYF.